This is a list of T cell receptor beta chains from one sample in a study of T cells after posttransplantation cyclophosphamide. Assay: immunoSEQ multiplex PCR; the TCRdb copy retains only in-frame clones and omits some. This sample has 25,000 to 35,000 clones, with around 90% found just once. The sequenced sample consisted of naive CD4+ T cells sorted from PBMCs. Every receptor here comes from an older woman in good health, CMV-negative, and a related stem cell transplant donor. Both conserved end residues are part of each CDR3. A D gene is named only where the DNA matches it firmly. Clone sizes are given selectively: once, few, many, or a class where the clone is expanded.

-	TRBJ2-7	TRBV27	-	TGTGCCAGCAGTTGGGGGGGCAGGGGGCAAAGAGAGCAGTACTTC	CASSWGGRGQREQYF
-	TRBJ2-7	TRBV18	-	TGTGCCAGCTCCCCCCCTCCGGGACTGAAATACGAGCAGTACTTC	CASSPPPGLKYEQYF
-	TRBJ2-3	TRBV5-1	-	TGCGCCAGCAGTCCAATGTCAGATACGCAGTATTTT	CASSPMSDTQYF
-	TRBJ2-5	TRBV10-2	-	TGCGCCAGCAGTGAGTCTCGGACTCCCAAAGAGACCCAGTACTTC	CASSESRTPKETQYF
-	TRBJ1-1	TRBV7-7	-	TGTGCCAGCAGCTTAGACACGAACACTGAAGCTTTCTTT	CASSLDTNTEAFF
-	TRBJ1-4	TRBV4-3	TRBD1	TGCGCCAGCAGCCAGGGCCGACAGGGCGCTGAAAAACTGTTTTTT	CASSQGRQGAEKLFF
-	TRBJ2-1	TRBV15	-	TGTGCCACCGGAACGGGGGGCAGGGGTCGCAATGAGCAGTTCTTC	CATGTGGRGRNEQFF
once	TRBJ2-2	TRBV4-2	-	TGTGCCAGCAGCCGGGAGTTGGCAGCGAACACCGGGGAGCTGTTTTTT	CASSRELAANTGELFF
-	TRBJ2-7	TRBV5-1	TRBD1	TGCGCCAGCAGCTCCCAGACAGGGCAGCCCTACGAGCAGTACTTC	CASSSQTGQPYEQYF
-	TRBJ2-3	TRBV29-1	TRBD1	TGCAGCCATACTAAGATGACAGGGACAGATACGCAGTATTTT	CSHTKMTGTDTQYF
-	TRBJ2-3	TRBV5-1	-	TGCGCCAGCAGCTTGGCGCGGCGGGTCCTCCAAACAGATACGCAGTATTTT	CASSLARRVLQTDTQYF
few	TRBJ1-1	TRBV7-9	-	TGTGCCAGCAGCGAAATTGCGGGGGCGGACACTGAAGCTTTCTTT	CASSEIAGADTEAFF
-	TRBJ2-5	TRBV7-2	TRBD2	TGTGCCAGCAGCTTACGGGCGGCCGGACTAGCGGGAGGGGAGACCCAGTACTTC	CASSLRAAGLAGGETQYF
-	TRBJ1-5	TRBV6-4	-	TGTGCCAGCAGTCAACTGGGGGGGCAGCCCCAGCATTTT	CASSQLGGQPQHF
once	TRBJ1-4	TRBV28	-	TGTGCCAGCTACCCCCGGGGGGCTGATAATGAAAAACTGTTTTTT	CASYPRGADNEKLFF
once	TRBJ2-7	TRBV5-1	TRBD1	TGCGCCAGCAGCCCGAGAACCGGGACAGGGTCCTACGAGCAGTACTTC	CASSPRTGTGSYEQYF
-	TRBJ1-2	TRBV18	TRBD1	TGTGCCAGCTCACCCGGACAGGGGGCGCCGGGCTACACCTTC	CASSPGQGAPGYTF
-	TRBJ2-5	TRBV28	-	TGTGCCAGCAGTTTAAACACCCCTTGGCAAGAGACCCAGTACTTC	CASSLNTPWQETQYF
-	TRBJ2-6	TRBV5-1	-	TGCGCCAGCAGCTTACAGGTTGCTGGGGCCAACGTCCTGACTTTC	CASSLQVAGANVLTF
-	TRBJ2-5	TRBV9	TRBD1	TGTGCCAGCAGCGTAGTGGGACAGCAAGAGACCCAGTACTTC	CASSVVGQQETQYF
-	TRBJ1-4	TRBV25-1	-	TGTGCCAGCAGTGCCCGGATGGGGGGTAATGAAAAACTGTTTTTT	CASSARMGGNEKLFF
once	TRBJ2-7	TRBV4-3	-	TGCGCCAGCAGCCAAGAAGGCGGAGACTACGAGCAGTACTTC	CASSQEGGDYEQYF
-	TRBJ2-1	TRBV6-1	TRBD1	TGTGCCAGCAGTAGACAGGGCGTCAATGAGCAGTTCTTC	CASSRQGVNEQFF
-	TRBJ2-5	TRBV9	-	TGTGCCAGCAGCGTAGCGTCCTGGGACACCCGTGTGGCCCAGTACTTC	CASSVASWDTRVAQYF
-	TRBJ1-5	TRBV2	-	TGTGCCAGCCGCATGGAAAGGGGTGGCAATCAGCCCCAGCATTTT	CASRMERGGNQPQHF
-	TRBJ1-1	TRBV5-1	TRBD1	TGCGCCAGCAGCTCCCCGTTAGGACAGGGGAACACTGAAGCTTTCTTT	CASSSPLGQGNTEAFF
-	TRBJ1-1	TRBV19	-	TGTGCCAGTAGTATCGTCGGGGTGGGGGGGAGGAGAACTGAAGCTTTCTTT	CASSIVGVGGRRTEAFF
-	TRBJ2-6	TRBV5-1	TRBD1	TGCGCCAGCAGCCAGACAGGGTACGGGGCCAACGTCCTGACTTTC	CASSQTGYGANVLTF
-	TRBJ1-1	TRBV7-2	-	TGTGCCAGCAGCTTCTCGGACAGAAACACTGAAGCTTTCTTT	CASSFSDRNTEAFF
-	TRBJ1-1	TRBV7-9	TRBD1	TGTGCCAGCAGGCAGACAGGGGGTCTAACTGAAGCTTTCTTT	CASRQTGGLTEAFF
-	TRBJ2-5	TRBV18	-	TGTGCCAGCTCACCAGGGACTGGAGAGACCCAGTACTTC	CASSPGTGETQYF
once	TRBJ2-3	TRBV28	TRBD2	TGTGCCAGCAGCTTCGCTAGCGGAGGCACAGATACGCAGTATTTT	CASSFASGGTDTQYF
-	TRBJ2-7	TRBV10-3	TRBD2	TGTGCCATCAGTGAGTCCCCAGGGAGCGGGGGACACTACGAGCAGTACTTC	CAISESPGSGGHYEQYF
once	TRBJ1-5	TRBV15	-	TGTGCCACCAGCAGAGATGACGTCCCAGGGCAGCCCCAGCATTTT	CATSRDDVPGQPQHF
-	TRBJ2-3	TRBV6-1	-	TGTGCCAGCAGTAGCGGCCTCACAGATACGCAGTATTTT	CASSSGLTDTQYF
-	TRBJ2-1	TRBV19	TRBD2	TGTGCCAGTAGTTCCGGACTAGCGGGAGTTCTAGATGAGCAGTTCTTC	CASSSGLAGVLDEQFF
-	TRBJ2-3	TRBV2	TRBD2	TGTGCCAGCAGGGGGACTAGCGGCACAGATACGCAGTATTTT	CASRGTSGTDTQYF
-	TRBJ2-7	TRBV2	-	TGTGCCAGCTCAAGCAACGGGGTCTACGAGCAGTACTTC	CASSSNGVYEQYF
-	TRBJ2-3	TRBV12-2	-	TGTGCAAGTCGCGCAGGCGGGGGACGCACAGATACGCAGTATTTT	CASRAGGGRTDTQYF
-	TRBJ1-4	TRBV7-9	-	TGTGCCAGCAGCTTAGAGTTAATCAGGGGCACTGAAAAACTGTTTTTT	CASSLELIRGTEKLFF
-	TRBJ2-1	TRBV7-3	-	TGTGCCAGCAGCCAGGGCAGACCCTCCTACAATGAGCAGTTCTTC	CASSQGRPSYNEQFF
-	TRBJ2-7	TRBV2	TRBD1	TGTGCCAGCACGGGACAGGGGCCCTACGAGCAGTACTTC	CASTGQGPYEQYF
-	TRBJ1-2	TRBV4-3	TRBD1	TGCGCCAGCAGCCAAGAGGCCAGGGGGGTTTTCTATGGCTACACCTTC	CASSQEARGVFYGYTF
-	TRBJ1-2	TRBV28	TRBD1	TGTGCCAGCAGTTCCAGGACAGGCCACTATGGCTACACCTTC	CASSSRTGHYGYTF
-	TRBJ2-3	TRBV27	-	TGTGCCAGCAGTTTAAGGGGGATAGATACGCAGTATTTT	CASSLRGIDTQYF
-	TRBJ2-5	TRBV9	TRBD2	TGTGCCAGCAGCATTGGGACTAGCGGGTTCGAGACCCAGTACTTC	CASSIGTSGFETQYF
-	TRBJ1-5	TRBV7-8	TRBD1	TGTGCCAGCAGCCGACAGGGGATGAATCAGCCCCAGCATTTT	CASSRQGMNQPQHF
-	TRBJ2-2	TRBV10-1	TRBD1	TGCGCCAGCAGTGAGTCGGGCCAGGGGGCTATCGGGGAGCTGTTTTTT	CASSESGQGAIGELFF